The TCR beta chain under discussion was sequenced for a study of cytomegalovirus exposure and HLA in healthy donors. The study, taken as a whole, reports: At a 0.05 false discovery rate, a later analysis found about 17,000 TCR beta sequences to be associated with HLA alleles. Most subjects had HLA-A and HLA-B alleles reportedly predicted accurately by TCR beta sequences. V- and J-gene trimming of TCR beta was linked (in a later analysis) to a missense DCLRE1C variant. Roughly uniform sequencing depth across donors was assumed, possibly incorrectly.

A word on this clone: Its antigen remains unidentified.

Germline loops: CDR1 SGHKS, CDR2 YYEKEE (reference sequence). This CDR3 is built from 15 residues. V dropped 2 bases and J dropped 2 bases, with 14 bases sitting between them. PCR employed 60 Vbeta and 13 Jbeta primers. Assay: immunoSEQ multiplex PCR; the TCRdb copy retains only in-frame clones and omits some. The repertoire holds roughly 80,000 clones, with roughly 70% as singletons. The chain couples TRBV5-5 to TRBJ2-7, with a tentative D call TRBD1 (6 bases). This TCR came from a man between 60 and 70 years old in good health and CMV-seropositive. Input material: PBMCs. CDR3 DNA sequence: TGTGCCAGCAGCTTAGTTGGGACACCCCCCTACGAGCAGTACTTC. Translation: CASSLVGTPPYEQYF.